The 30 T cell receptor beta chains reported below all come from one sample, sequenced in a study of shared clonotypes between healthy human individuals. Clones were read by immunoSEQ multiplex PCR, and TCRdb kept only the in-frame ones, dropping some. The sample consists of roughly 2.6 million clones, around nine tenths of them appearing once. The material sequenced was naive CD4+ T cells sorted from blood. Subset meaning: CD45RA+ positively selected. The origin of the receptors is a man aged 18 to 29 in good health.

This clone was detected only once. V usage is TRBV27 and J usage is TRBJ2-3; unclear D gene. The CDR3 sequence is 15 residues long. V lost 6 bases, J lost 5 bases, and 18 bases lay in between. Germline V CDR1 and CDR2: MNHEY, SMNVEV (reference sequence). CDR3 sequence (DNA): TGTGCCAGCAGCCGCCCCATCCAAATGGGAGATACGCAGTATTTT. Its translation is CASSRPIQMGDTQYF.

The V call is TRBV5-6, the J call TRBJ2-1; 9 bases align to TRBD2. V shed 0 bases and J 6 bases; nucleotides not matched to a gene: 4. Germline values: CDR1 SGHDT, CDR2 YYEEEE. The CDR3 has 15 residues. CDR3 loop: CASSLVAGDRNEQFF. The DNA for the CDR3 is TGTGCCAGCAGCTTGGTAGCGGGAGACCGCAATGAGCAGTTCTTC.

The V and J genes are TRBV5-4 and TRBJ1-1; the match to TRBD1 covers 7 bases. This CDR3 comprises 12 residues. Germline CDR1 SGHNT, CDR2 YYREEE (reference sequence). V was pared by 3 bases and J by 4 bases, with 0 bases of the junction left unmatched. The CDR3 nucleotides are TGTGCCAGCAGCTGGGACAGCACTGAAGCTTTCTTT. It encodes CASSWDSTEAFF.

This rearrangement joins TRBV10-3 to TRBJ2-1; tentatively, D is TRBD1 (6 bases). V lost 1 base, J lost 0 bases, and 10 bases lay in between. CDR3 length: 16 residues. CDR1 ENHRY and CDR2 SYGVKD come from the germline V gene. The CDR3 is CAISELGASSYNEQFF. The DNA for the CDR3 is TGTGCCATCAGTGAGTTGGGGGCAAGCTCCTACAATGAGCAGTTCTTC.

V and J are TRBV11-3 and TRBJ2-7; D not resolved. The CDR3 has 13 residues. Trimming took off 0 bases at V and 6 bases at J, with 9 bases between the two ends. Germline lookup yields CDR1 SGHNT and CDR2 YENEEA. The CDR3: CASSLDQVSEQYF. The CDR3 DNA is TGTGCCAGCAGCTTAGACCAGGTTAGCGAGCAGTACTTC.

The J gene is TRBJ2-7, the V gene TRBV5-1; 8 bases map to TRBD2. From germline, CDR1 is SGHRS and CDR2 YFSETQ. This CDR3 has 14 residues. Trimming took 3 bases from V and 3 from J; bases not matched to a gene: 5. In DNA, the CDR3 is TGCGCCAGCAGCTCGAGGGGACTAGTCTACGAGCAGTACTTC. This translates into CASSSRGLVYEQYF.

A single count supports this clone. This chain uses TRBV15 with TRBJ1-4; 7 positions agree with TRBD1. Germline V gives CDR1 LNHNV, CDR2 YYDKDF (reference sequence). The CDR3 is 18 residues long. The V and J ends lost 3 bases and 0 bases, in that order; junction bases with no gene match: 10. The CDR3 nucleotides read TGTGCCACCAGCAGGGATGACAGGGCGAGTTCAACTAATGAAAAACTGTTTTTT. This gives the protein CATSRDDRASSTNEKLFF.

This chain links TRBV10-1 with TRBJ1-6; 7 nucleotides line up with TRBD1. In germline, CDR1 is WNHNN, CDR2 SYGVQD (reference sequence). The CDR3 is 13 amino acids. V dropped 8 bases and J dropped 8; count of bases not matched to a gene: 6. DNA for the CDR3: TGCGCCAGCTCGACAGGGCTGGATTCACCCCTCCACTTT. Protein sequence: CASSTGLDSPLHF.

The chain links TRBV29-1 to TRBJ2-1; TRBD2 is a possible D gene (5 bases). The CDR3 covers 14 residues. Germline V gene data show CDR1 as SQVTM and CDR2 as ANQGSEA. The V end was cut by 0 bases, the J end by 1 base, with 7 bases between. The CDR3 sequence: CSVEDEGSYNEQFF. The DNA of the CDR3 is TGCAGCGTTGAAGATGAGGGTTCCTACAATGAGCAGTTCTTC.

J is TRBJ2-1 and V is TRBV7-2, with 10 bases that match TRBD2. Trimming removed 1 base from V and 6 bases from J; junction bases left unmatched: 6. The length of the CDR3 is 16 residues. Per germline, CDR1 SGHTA and CDR2 FQGNSA. CDR3 region: CASSLGVAGGVNEQFF. For the CDR3, the DNA is TGTGCCAGCAGCTTAGGGGTAGCGGGAGGAGTCAATGAGCAGTTCTTC.

The chain combines TRBV10-1 with TRBJ2-3; 13 bases are shared with TRBD2. Germline V gene data show CDR1 as WNHNN and CDR2 as SYGVQD (reference sequence). The CDR3 extends over 19 amino acids. J was trimmed by 0 bases and V by 4 bases; bases with no gene match: 10. CDR3 DNA sequence: TGCGCCAGCAGTGGGCCGGGGACTAGCGGGACCTCTAGCACAGATACGCAGTATTTT. It is translated as CASSGPGTSGTSSTDTQYF.

The chain has TRBV2 and TRBJ1-2; weak D call: TRBD1 (6 bases). CDR1 is SNHLY and CDR2 is FYNNEI in the germline V gene. The V end was cut by 6 bases, the J end by 0 bases, with 14 bases between. There are 15 residues in the CDR3. The CDR3 nucleotides read TGTGCCAGCAGCGCCCTCTGGACAGCTAACTATGGCTACACCTTC. Protein product: CASSALWTANYGYTF.

This clone was seen just once. The rearrangement links TRBV28 to TRBJ2-1; TRBD1 matches at 7 bases. Germline CDR1 reads MDHEN; CDR2 reads SYDVKM. CDR3 length: 15 amino acids. With V trimmed by 4 bases and J by 4 bases, 7 bases remained unmatched. CDR3 bases: TGTGCCAGCAGTTCCTCGGGACAGAGTTACAATGAGCAGTTCTTC. Amino acid sequence: CASSSSGQSYNEQFF.

The J gene is TRBJ2-3, the V gene TRBV30, with D perhaps matching TRBD2 (5 bases). Germline assignment: CDR1 GTSNPN and CDR2 SVGIG (reference sequence). V was cut by 4 bases and J by 2 bases, with 7 bases left in between. This CDR3 spans 12 amino acids. The CDR3 reads CAWTAVTDTQYF. The CDR3 bases are TGTGCCTGGACAGCGGTCACAGATACGCAGTATTTT.

This clone was seen only once. For the CDR3, the DNA is TGTGCCAGCAGCGTAGGTTGGGGGGCTTCCTCCTACGAGCAGTACTTC. This translates into CASSVGWGASSYEQYF. The chain couples TRBV9 to TRBJ2-7, with D perhaps assigned TRBD1 or TRBD2 (6 bases each). The CDR3 extends over 16 amino acids. Trimming took 0 bases from V and 0 from J, leaving 13 bases between them. CDR1 is SGDLS and CDR2 is YYNGEE in the germline V gene.

V usage is TRBV6-6 and J usage is TRBJ1-4, with 9 bases identical to TRBD1. Germline V gives CDR1 MNHNY, CDR2 SVGAGI (reference sequence). The length of the CDR3 is 14 residues. With V trimmed by 2 bases and J by 8 bases, 3 bases remained unmatched. CDR3: CASSYDRGWEKLFF. For the CDR3, the DNA is TGTGCCAGCAGTTACGACAGGGGGTGGGAAAAACTGTTTTTT.

The V call is TRBV6-6, the J call TRBJ2-1; TRBD2 agrees at 8 bases. The germline CDR1 and CDR2 sequences are MNHNY and SVGAGI (reference sequence). Losses at the gene ends were 6 bases for V and 8 bases for J; bases not matched to a gene: 9. This CDR3 is 14 amino acids long. CDR3 bases: TGTGCCAGCAGGAAAGCGGGGGAAGTGTATGAGCAGTTCTTC. Its protein is CASRKAGEVYEQFF.

The chain employs TRBV6-5 and TRBJ2-7; D remains ambiguous. The CDR3 totals 16 residues. V was clipped by 2 bases and J by 6 bases, with 20 bases between them. Per the germline V gene, CDR1 is MNHEY and CDR2 is SVGAGI. The CDR3 reads CASSYKTYREVGEQYF. Written as DNA, the CDR3 is TGTGCCAGCAGTTACAAAACCTATAGAGAGGTCGGCGAGCAGTACTTC.

The chain recombines TRBV9 with TRBJ2-7, with TRBD2 as a possible D gene (5 bases). The CDR3 has 16 amino acids. The germline gives CDR1 SGDLS, CDR2 YYNGEE. The V end was cut by 2 bases, the J end by 1 base, with 16 bases between. CDR3 DNA: TGTGCCAGCAGCGTTCCGGACGACTGGAGGTCCTACGAGCAGTACTTC. Its translation is CASSVPDDWRSYEQYF.

The gene calls are TRBV4-1 and TRBJ2-6; TRBD1 agrees at 11 bases. This CDR3 is built from 19 residues. V shed 2 bases and J 2 bases; nucleotides not matched to a gene: 8. CDR1 and CDR2 (germline): MGHRA, YSYEKL. The CDR3 nucleotides read TGCGCCAGCAGCCAAAATACCGGACAGGGGGCGACTGGGGCCAACGTCCTGACTTTC. The encoded protein is CASSQNTGQGATGANVLTF.

As regards this clone: The sample carries other DNA sequences with the same CDR3. The CDR3 nucleotides read TGTGCCAGCAGCTTGGTGCGGGCCTACGAGCAGTACTTC. Its protein is CASSLVRAYEQYF. This sequence joins TRBV5-6 and TRBJ2-7; D is perhaps TRBD2 (5 bases). Germline V gene sequence: CDR1 SGHDT, CDR2 YYEEEE. Trimming cost V 0 bases and J 2 bases, with 6 bases left between them. CDR3 size: 13 residues.

The rearrangement joins TRBV5-1 to TRBJ2-3, with a weak D call TRBD1 (5 bases). The CDR3 contains 15 residues. V dropped 0 bases and J dropped 1 base, with 9 bases sitting between them. Germline CDR1 reads SGHRS; CDR2 reads YFSETQ. This CDR3 is CASSLAARGTDTQYF. DNA for the CDR3: TGCGCCAGCAGCTTGGCTGCCAGGGGCACAGATACGCAGTATTTT.

This chain links TRBV5-6 with TRBJ2-2; tentative D call: TRBD2 (6 bases). The V gene lost 0 bases and the J gene lost 3 bases, with 12 bases spanning the gap. Germline assignment: CDR1 SGHDT and CDR2 YYEEEE. The CDR3 runs 16 residues. Here the CDR3 DNA reads TGTGCCAGCAGCTTGGCCGGGCTAGCGTACACCGGGGAGCTGTTTTTT. This encodes CASSLAGLAYTGELFF.

The chain has TRBV18 and TRBJ2-5; 8 bases are shared with TRBD1. The germline V gene encodes CDR1 KGHSH and CDR2 LQKENI. V lost 4 bases, J lost 5 bases, and 6 bases stayed unmatched. The CDR3 has 14 amino acids. The CDR3 region is CASSLGTGGETQYF. The DNA for the CDR3 is TGTGCCAGCTCACTTGGGACAGGAGGGGAGACCCAGTACTTC.

The genes are TRBV7-8 and TRBJ2-1, with D perhaps TRBD1 or TRBD2 (5 bases each). Trimming pared 2 bases from V and 5 bases from J, leaving 19 bases between. Germline CDR1 is SGHVS and CDR2 is FQNEAQ. This CDR3 is built from 17 residues. The CDR3: CASSLLSGTPKNNEQFF. The DNA for the CDR3 is TGTGCCAGCAGCTTATTGTCTGGGACCCCAAAAAACAATGAGCAGTTCTTC.

This chain joins TRBV4-1 and TRBJ2-1; D uncertain. The germline V and J ends were trimmed by 3 bases and 0 bases, with 27 bases remaining between them. The CDR3 length is 21 residues. The germline CDR1 and CDR2 sequences are MGHRA and YSYEKL. CDR3 protein: CASSHHGKGSADFASYNEQFF. The CDR3 DNA sequence: TGCGCCAGCAGCCACCATGGAAAAGGATCGGCCGATTTTGCCTCCTACAATGAGCAGTTCTTC.

The chain joins TRBV6-1 to TRBJ1-6, with a possible D match to TRBD1 (6 bases). CDR1 is MNHNS, CDR2 SASEGT, per germline. V lost 2 bases, J lost 2 bases, and 7 bases lay in between. The length of the CDR3 is 15 residues. The CDR3 region has the DNA TGTGCCAGCAGTGAAAGGGACACCTATAATTCACCCCTCCACTTT. Residues: CASSERDTYNSPLHF.

The chain recombines TRBV5-4 with TRBJ2-4, with TRBD2 as a possible D gene (5 bases). The CDR3 runs to 16 residues. Trimming shortened V by 0 bases and J by 0 bases, and 10 bases separated the two germline ends. Germline V gene lookup returns CDR1 SGHNT and CDR2 YYREEE (reference sequence). CDR3 loop: CASSLDGGSAKNIQYF. CDR3 in DNA: TGTGCCAGCAGCTTGGATGGCGGGTCAGCCAAAAACATTCAGTACTTC.

The chain carries TRBV7-2 and TRBJ1-5, with no clear D. The germline V gene encodes CDR1 SGHTA and CDR2 FQGNSA. V was trimmed by 1 base and J by 0 bases, leaving 7 bases between them. The CDR3 loop spans 15 amino acids. DNA of the CDR3: TGTGCCAGCAGCTTAGGGGGAAATAGCAATCAGCCCCAGCATTTT. The encoded protein is CASSLGGNSNQPQHF.

This chain uses TRBV30 with TRBJ2-5; 9 bases agree with TRBD2. CDR3 size: 14 residues. V shed 7 bases and J 7 bases; nucleotides not matched to a gene: 13. CDR1 and CDR2 from the germline V gene are GTSNPN and SVGIG (reference sequence). CDR3 nucleotide sequence: TGTGCCTTCCGTAGCGGGAGAGGTTTCGGGACCCAGTACTTC. Protein product: CAFRSGRGFGTQYF.